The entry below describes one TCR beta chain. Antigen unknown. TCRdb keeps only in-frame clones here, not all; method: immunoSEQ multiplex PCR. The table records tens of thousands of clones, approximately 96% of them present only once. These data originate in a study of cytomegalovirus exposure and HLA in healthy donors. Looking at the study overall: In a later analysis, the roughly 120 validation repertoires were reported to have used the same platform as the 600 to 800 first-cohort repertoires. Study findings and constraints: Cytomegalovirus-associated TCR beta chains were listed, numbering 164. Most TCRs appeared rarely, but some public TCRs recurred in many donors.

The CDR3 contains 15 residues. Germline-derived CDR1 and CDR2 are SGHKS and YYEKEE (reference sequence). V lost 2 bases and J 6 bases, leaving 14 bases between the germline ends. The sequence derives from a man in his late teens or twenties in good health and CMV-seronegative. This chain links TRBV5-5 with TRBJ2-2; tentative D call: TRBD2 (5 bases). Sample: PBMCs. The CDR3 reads CASSFLSTGAGELFF. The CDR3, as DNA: TGTGCCAGCAGCTTTTTGTCGACCGGGGCCGGGGAGCTGTTTTTT.